This T cell receptor beta chain originates from a study of cytomegalovirus exposure and HLA in healthy donors. Whole-study findings and limits: Both high specificity and high sensitivity reportedly marked the classifier's diagnosis of cytomegalovirus status.

With respect to this clone: Its antigen is not identified.

V lost 2 bases, J lost 8 bases, and 12 bases lay in between. The CDR3 length is 13 residues. Germline assignment: CDR1 SGHTA and CDR2 FQGTGA. Primers included in the PCR were 60 Vbeta and 13 Jbeta primers. Only in-frame clones appear in the TCRdb table, and some are missing; sequencing was by immunoSEQ multiplex PCR. The repertoire includes some 170,000 clones, about four fifths of them detected once, and around 3% sits in the top ten. Sample: PBMCs. V is TRBV7-3 and J is TRBJ1-2, with unresolved D. The origin of this receptor is a male donor in good health and CMV-seronegative. CDR3 sequence: CASSLGRESGYTF. The DNA of the CDR3 is TGTGCCAGCAGCTTAGGCCGGGAGTCGGGCTACACCTTC. The full variable domain, in which reference TRBV7-3 and TRBJ1-2 provide the parts outside the CDR3, is GAGVSQTPSNKVTEKGKYVELRCDPISGHTALYWYRQSLGQGPEFLIYFQGTGAADDSGLPNDRFFAVRPEGSVSTLKIQRTERGDSAVYLCASSLGRESGYTFGSGTRLTVV.